The 24 T cell receptor beta chains listed next were all sequenced from one sample in a study of T cell responses to AZD1222 COVID-19 vaccine. The repertoire was sequenced with immunoSEQ multiplex PCR; TCRdb's copy has only in-frame clones and lacks some. The repertoire includes 86,000 or so clones, about 90% of them detected once, and less than 9% sits in the top ten. Source: peripheral blood, taken 28 days after the second AZD1222 dose. Receptors originate from an adult who received the AZD1222 COVID-19 vaccine.

J is TRBJ2-1 and V is TRBV7-3, with TRBD2 as a possible D gene (6 bases). V was trimmed by 0 bases and J by 4 bases, leaving 16 bases between them. Germline V gene data show CDR1 as SGHTA and CDR2 as FQGTGA. The CDR3 is made up of 17 amino acids. CDR3 residues: CASSLTWRSGRYNEQFF. In nucleotides, the CDR3 is TGTGCCAGCAGCTTAACGTGGCGCAGCGGGCGATACAATGAGCAGTTCTTC.

The table lists this clone with a few counts. This rearrangement joins TRBV29-1 to TRBJ1-4; weak D call: TRBD1 (6 bases). Trimming took 7 bases from V and 3 from J, leaving 12 bases between them. The length of the CDR3 is 13 residues. Germline V gene data show CDR1 as SQVTM and CDR2 as ANQGSEA. The chain's CDR3 is CSAPTGPNEKLFF. The CDR3 region has the DNA TGCAGCGCCCCGACAGGACCTAATGAAAAACTGTTTTTT.

This clone was seen just once. This chain joins TRBV24-1 and TRBJ2-3; 7 bases match TRBD2. V was pared by 3 bases and J by 3 bases, with 5 bases of the junction left unmatched. The germline V gene encodes CDR1 KGHDR and CDR2 SFDVKD. There are 15 residues in the CDR3. The CDR3 here is CATSDPRGGTDTQYF. Here the CDR3 DNA reads TGTGCCACCAGTGATCCCCGGGGAGGGACAGATACGCAGTATTTT.

This chain uses TRBV6-4 with TRBJ2-3, with D possibly TRBD2 on 5 matching bases. This CDR3 comprises 13 residues. V was clipped by 4 bases and J by 7 bases, with 12 bases between them. Germline values: CDR1 MRHNA, CDR2 SNTAGT. The CDR3 nucleotides read TGTGCCAGCAGTGCGACCGAGGGAAATACGCAGTATTTT. This sequence encodes CASSATEGNTQYF.

This chain uses TRBV28 with TRBJ2-5; D possibly uses TRBD1 or TRBD2 (5 bases each). Germline V gene sequence: CDR1 MDHEN, CDR2 SYDVKM. The CDR3 is made up of 13 amino acids. Deletions cut 4 bases from V and 4 bases from J, with 10 bases between. CDR3 bases: TGTGCCAGCAGTTCGGCAGGGAGAGAGACCCAGTACTTC. Translated: CASSSAGRETQYF. Full variable domain (rest looked up from reference TRBV28 and TRBJ2-5): DVKVTQSSRYLVKRTGEKVFLECVQDMDHENMFWYRQDPGLGLRLIYFSYDVKMKEKGDIPEGYSVSREKKERFSLILESASTNQTSMYLCASSSAGRETQYFGPGTRLLVL.

Only one count was recorded for this clone. The chain is built from TRBV6-1 and TRBJ2-5; 10 bases line up with TRBD2. The CDR3 sequence is 15 residues long. Germline CDR1 and CDR2: MNHNS and SASEGT. Losses at the gene ends were 1 base for V and 5 bases for J; bases not matched to a gene: 4. Here the CDR3 reads CASSEGASGSETQYF. CDR3 nucleotide sequence: TGTGCCAGCAGTGAAGGGGCTAGCGGGAGTGAGACCCAGTACTTC.

The chain carries TRBV7-9 and TRBJ2-1, with 8 bases lining up with TRBD2. CDR3 length equals 13 residues. Germline V gene sequence: CDR1 SEHNR, CDR2 FQNEAQ (reference sequence). The CDR3 sequence: CATGRAHVDEQFF. In nucleotides, the CDR3 is TGTGCTACCGGGAGGGCCCACGTAGATGAGCAGTTCTTC. The full variable domain, completed using reference TRBV7-9 and TRBJ2-1, is DTGVSQNPRHKITKRGQNVTFRCDPISEHNRLYWYRQTLGQGPEFLTYFQNEAQLEKSRLLSDRFSAERPKGSFSTLEIQRTEQGDSAMYLCATGRAHVDEQFFGPGTRLTVL.

This clone showed up just once. This rearrangement joins TRBV4-2 to TRBJ2-3, with TRBD2 matching over 10 bases. This CDR3 comprises 18 residues. Germline values: CDR1 LGHNA, CDR2 YNFKEQ. V lost 0 bases to trimming and J lost 11 bases; unmatched junction nucleotides: 17. The CDR3 DNA reads as TGTGCCAGCAGCCAAGATAGGGTAGCGGGAGGTAGGGGCCGGGAGCAGTATTTT. This translates into CASSQDRVAGGRGREQYF.

The J gene is TRBJ1-5, the V gene TRBV3-1 (or the pseudogene TRBV3-2); 7 bases are shared with TRBD1. Germline loops: CDR1 LGHDT, CDR2 YNNKEL (reference sequence). This CDR3 comprises 14 residues. The junction had 7 bases not matched to a gene; V was cut back by 4 bases and J by 7 bases. CDR3 DNA: TGTGCCAGCAGCCCCCAGACAGGGAACCAGCCCCAGCATTTT. It encodes CASSPQTGNQPQHF.

The CDR3 DNA reads as TGCGCCAGCAGTGTGGGACAAGCGTACGAGCAGTACTTC. Amino acids: CASSVGQAYEQYF. This chain uses TRBV10-2 with TRBJ2-7; TRBD1 might be the D (6 bases). The CDR3 consists of 13 residues. Trimming took off 4 bases at V and 4 bases at J, with 11 bases between the two ends. Germline lookup yields CDR1 WSHSY and CDR2 SAAADI.

The chain recombines TRBV29-1 with TRBJ2-1, with TRBD2 matching 13 bases. The CDR3 consists of 17 residues. The germline V gene has CDR1 SQVTM and CDR2 ANQGSEA. With 3 bases clipped from V and 4 bases from J, the junction kept 9 bases outside the gene matches. CDR3 sequence: CSVDSRGTSGAYNEQFF. In DNA, the CDR3 is TGCAGCGTTGACTCTAGGGGGACTAGCGGGGCGTACAATGAGCAGTTCTTC.

J is TRBJ2-1 and V is TRBV6-2 or TRBV6-3; tentatively, D is TRBD2 (6 bases). Trimming removed 2 bases at V and 8 bases at J, with 13 bases between. Germline loops: CDR1 MNHEY, CDR2 SVGEGT. This CDR3 contains 14 residues. The CDR3 loop reads CASSYGGEMHEQFF. The CDR3 region has the DNA TGTGCCAGCAGTTACGGAGGGGAAATGCATGAGCAGTTCTTC.

The chain is built from TRBV6-1 and TRBJ2-1, with 12 bases fitting TRBD2. Losses at the gene ends were 3 bases for V and 7 bases for J; bases not matched to a gene: 4. The CDR3 is 15 residues long. Germline CDR1 is MNHNS and CDR2 is SASEGT. The CDR3 DNA reads TGTGCCAGCAGTGACCTAGCGGGAGGGCCGAATGAGCAGTTCTTC. Residues: CASSDLAGGPNEQFF.

The chain combines TRBV27 with TRBJ2-7, with 14 positions matching TRBD2. The germline V gene has CDR1 MNHEY and CDR2 SMNVEV (reference sequence). The CDR3 covers 17 residues. J gave up 2 bases and V 8 bases, and 11 bases lay outside the gene matches. The CDR3 sequence is CASLGLAGAKGTYEQYF. CDR3 DNA: TGTGCCAGCTTGGGACTAGCGGGAGCAAAGGGGACCTACGAGCAGTACTTC.

V and J are TRBV6-2 or TRBV6-3 and TRBJ1-6, with 8 bases aligning to TRBD1. Germline V lookup: CDR1 MNHEY, CDR2 SVGEGT. V gave up 5 bases and J gave up 7 bases; unmatched junction bases: 7. The CDR3 spans 15 residues. The CDR3 here is CASSTTGGRNSPLHF. The CDR3 DNA sequence: TGTGCCAGCAGTACCACAGGGGGTCGGAATTCACCCCTCCACTTT.

V gene TRBV7-8 combines with J gene TRBJ2-1, with a possible D match to TRBD2 (6 bases). This CDR3 has 15 residues. The V end was cut by 5 bases, the J end by 4 bases, with 15 bases between. Germline V gene lookup returns CDR1 SGHVS and CDR2 FQNEAQ. The CDR3 loop reads CASSRFGSLYNEQFF. The CDR3, as DNA: TGTGCCAGCAGCCGTTTCGGGAGTCTTTACAATGAGCAGTTCTTC.

V usage is TRBV7-6 and J usage is TRBJ2-1; 15 bases are a match to TRBD2. Germline CDR1 reads SGHVS; CDR2 reads FNYEAQ. The V and J ends lost 5 bases and 8 bases, in that order; junction bases with no gene match: 16. The CDR3 runs 19 residues. The CDR3 loop is CASSPSPAQGLAGGHEQFF. CDR3 nucleotide sequence: TGTGCCAGCAGCCCCAGCCCAGCTCAAGGACTAGCGGGAGGGCATGAGCAGTTCTTC.

The chain carries TRBV19 and TRBJ1-1; TRBD1 aligns across 7 bases. Germline assignment: CDR1 LNHDA and CDR2 SQIVND (reference sequence). V was clipped by 7 bases and J by 3 bases; unmatched bases: 8. The CDR3 spans 14 residues. CDR3 sequence (DNA): TGTGCCAGTACCCGGGGACAGATAGACACTGAAGCTTTCTTT. Protein: CASTRGQIDTEAFF.

V is TRBV11-2 and J is TRBJ1-4; tentatively, D is TRBD1 (5 bases). V was shortened by 5 bases and J by 6 bases, with 13 bases between the two germline ends. CDR1 and CDR2 from the germline V gene are SGHAT and FQNNGV. This CDR3 contains 14 residues. DNA for the CDR3: TGTGCCAGCAGCGTGGAGGTGGGGGATGAAAAACTGTTTTTT. It is translated as CASSVEVGDEKLFF.

This rearrangement joins TRBV29-1 to TRBJ1-2; D call uncertain. V lost 2 bases and J 8 bases, leaving 9 bases between the germline ends. Looked up from germline, CDR1 is SQVTM and CDR2 is ANQGSEA. The CDR3 is 11 residues long. CDR3 in DNA: TGCAGCGTTGAAAATAGGCAGGGCTACACCTTC. Residues: CSVENRQGYTF. The variable domain in full, completed from reference TRBV29-1 and TRBJ1-2, reads SAVISQKPSRDICQRGTSLTIQCQVDSQVTMMFWYRQQPGQSLTLIATANQGSEATYESGFVIDKFPISRPNLTFSTLTVSNMSPEDSSIYLCSVENRQGYTFGSGTRLTVV.

The rearrangement links TRBV2 to TRBJ1-5, with D possibly being TRBD1 (5 bases). Germline loops: CDR1 SNHLY, CDR2 FYNNEI. V lost 7 bases, J lost 2 bases, and 12 bases lay in between. The CDR3 is made up of 14 amino acids. CDR3 nucleotide sequence: TGTGCCAGCACTAGGGGCGCGGGCAATCAGCCCCAGCATTTT. Translated: CASTRGAGNQPQHF.

This clone was detected once. A read error may account for a junction end that differs from germline. The CDR3 loop is CATSPGTSYEQYF. The CDR3 nucleotides read TGTGCCACCTCACCCGGGACTTCTTACGAGCAGTACTTC. This chain links TRBV18 with TRBJ2-7, with D possibly TRBD2 on 6 matching bases. CDR3 length: 13 amino acids. Germline V gene sequence: CDR1 KGHSH, CDR2 LQKENI.

This clone was observed a single time. The chain recombines TRBV25-1 with TRBJ2-2; TRBD2 aligns across 10 bases. J was trimmed by 8 bases and V by 5 bases; bases with no gene match: 8. Germline CDR1 and CDR2: MGHDK and SYGVNS. The CDR3 is made up of 15 amino acids. The CDR3 reads CASSSSGRSYGELFF. The CDR3 bases are TGTGCCAGCAGTTCTAGCGGGAGAAGTTATGGGGAGCTGTTTTTT.

The gene calls are TRBV6-5 and TRBJ2-5; D not resolved. V lost 8 bases and J lost 1, with 14 bases in between. Germline lookup yields CDR1 MNHEY and CDR2 SVGAGI. This CDR3 spans 14 amino acids. The DNA for the CDR3 is TGTGCCAGCGTACTACAGCAAATCCAAGAGACCCAGTACTTC. It translates to CASVLQQIQETQYF.